This T cell receptor beta chain is drawn from a study of blood T cell repertoires in COVID-19. Overall study context: From the United States, Italy and Spain came samples of acute and convalescent COVID-19. Sample material is recorded as cDNA or gDNA derived from T cells, B-cell-depleted T cells, or PBMCs.

Profiling relied on immunoSEQ multiplex PCR, and the TCRdb table lists in-frame clones only, not all of them. Of 30,000 or so clones in the sample, 80% to 95% were seen once. CDR1 is MNHEY and CDR2 is SVGAGI in the germline V gene. The CDR3 has 14 amino acids. Trimming shortened V by 7 bases and J by 0 bases, and 10 bases separated the two germline ends. The chain has TRBV6-5 and TRBJ2-4; D is possibly TRBD1 (6 bases). This clonotype originated in a male donor with active COVID-19. Material for sequencing was peripheral blood. CDR3 protein: CASNTGLAKNIQYF. As DNA, the CDR3 is TGTGCCAGCAACACAGGGCTAGCCAAAAACATTCAGTACTTC.